There are a few counts of the clone carrying this TCR beta chain. The sample belongs to a study of blood T cell repertoires in COVID-19. Study-level information: Spain, Italy and the United States supplied samples that represented acute and convalescent COVID-19. PBMCs, B-cell-depleted T cells, or T cells were the source of the cDNA or gDNA that made up the material.

The germline V gene has CDR1 MNHEY and CDR2 SMNVEV (reference sequence). After removal of 5 bases from V and 6 bases from J, the junction contained 5 bases not matched to a gene. This CDR3 spans 15 amino acids. Repertoires were generated with immunoSEQ multiplex PCR, while TCRdb's copy carries only in-frame clones and drops some. The sample holds just over 350,000 clones, approximately 84% seen once. The study counted Cohort 3 donors as recovered given two negative PCRs, clearance, or symptom resolution. Material for sequencing was PBMCs or T cells enriched from blood (not recorded which). The genes are TRBV27 and TRBJ2-7, with TRBD2 identical over 15 bases. This clonotype was sampled from a woman aged 25 to 39 who had recovered from COVID-19. This CDR3 is CASSGTSGGIGEQYF. CDR3 DNA sequence: TGTGCCAGCAGTGGGACTAGCGGGGGGATCGGCGAGCAGTACTTC.